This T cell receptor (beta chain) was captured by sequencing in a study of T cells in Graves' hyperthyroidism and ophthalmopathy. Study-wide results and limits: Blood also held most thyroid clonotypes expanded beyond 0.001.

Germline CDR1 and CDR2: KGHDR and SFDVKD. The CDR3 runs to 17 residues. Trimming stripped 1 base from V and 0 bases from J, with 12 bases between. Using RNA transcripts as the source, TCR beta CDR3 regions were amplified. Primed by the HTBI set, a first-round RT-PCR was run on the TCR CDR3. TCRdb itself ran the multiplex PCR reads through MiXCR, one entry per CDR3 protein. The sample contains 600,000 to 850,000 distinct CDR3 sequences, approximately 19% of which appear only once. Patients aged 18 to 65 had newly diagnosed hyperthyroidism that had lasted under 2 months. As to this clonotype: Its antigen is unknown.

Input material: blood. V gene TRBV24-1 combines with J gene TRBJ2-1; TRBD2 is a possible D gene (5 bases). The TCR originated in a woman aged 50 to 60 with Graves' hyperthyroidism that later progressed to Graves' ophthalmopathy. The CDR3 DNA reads TGTGCCACCAGTGATTTAGAGAGGGCGAGCTCCTACAATGAGCAGTTCTTC. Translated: CATSDLERASSYNEQFF.